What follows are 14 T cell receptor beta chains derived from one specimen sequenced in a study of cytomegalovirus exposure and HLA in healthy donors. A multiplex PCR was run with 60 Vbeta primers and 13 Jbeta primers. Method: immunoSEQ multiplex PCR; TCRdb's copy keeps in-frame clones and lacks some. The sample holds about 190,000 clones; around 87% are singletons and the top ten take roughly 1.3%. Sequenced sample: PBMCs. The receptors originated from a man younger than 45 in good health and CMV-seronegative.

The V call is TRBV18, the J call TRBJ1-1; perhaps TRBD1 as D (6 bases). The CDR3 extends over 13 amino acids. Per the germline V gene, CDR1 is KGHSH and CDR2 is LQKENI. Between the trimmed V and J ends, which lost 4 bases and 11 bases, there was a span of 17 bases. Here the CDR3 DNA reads TGTGCCAGCTCACTAGGGGGAGAGGTATCGGCTTTCTTT. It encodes CASSLGGEVSAFF.

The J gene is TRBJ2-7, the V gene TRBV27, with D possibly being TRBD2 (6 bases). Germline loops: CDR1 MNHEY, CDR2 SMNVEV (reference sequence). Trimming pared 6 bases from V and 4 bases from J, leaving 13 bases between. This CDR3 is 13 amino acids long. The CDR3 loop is CASSRTRGYEQYF. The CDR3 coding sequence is TGTGCCAGCAGCCGAACACGGGGGTACGAGCAGTACTTC.

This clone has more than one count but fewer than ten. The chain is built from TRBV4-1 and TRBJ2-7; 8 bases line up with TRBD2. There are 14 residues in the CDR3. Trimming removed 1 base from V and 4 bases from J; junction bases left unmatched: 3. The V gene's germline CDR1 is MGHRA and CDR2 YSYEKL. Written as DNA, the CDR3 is TGCGCCAGCAGCCAAGCGGGAGGGCCTTACGAGCAGTACTTC. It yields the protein CASSQAGGPYEQYF.

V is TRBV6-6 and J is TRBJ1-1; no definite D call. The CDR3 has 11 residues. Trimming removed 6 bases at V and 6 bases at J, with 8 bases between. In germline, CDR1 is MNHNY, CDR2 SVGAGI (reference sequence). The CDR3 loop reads CASREYSEAFF. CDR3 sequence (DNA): TGTGCCAGCAGGGAGTACTCTGAAGCTTTCTTT.

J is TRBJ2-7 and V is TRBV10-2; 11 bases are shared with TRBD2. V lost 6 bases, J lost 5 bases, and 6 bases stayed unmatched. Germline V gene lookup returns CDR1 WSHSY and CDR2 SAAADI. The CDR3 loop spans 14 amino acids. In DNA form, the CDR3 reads TGCGCCAGCAGCGAGGTGACTAGCGGGGACGAGCAGTACTTC. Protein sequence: CASSEVTSGDEQYF.

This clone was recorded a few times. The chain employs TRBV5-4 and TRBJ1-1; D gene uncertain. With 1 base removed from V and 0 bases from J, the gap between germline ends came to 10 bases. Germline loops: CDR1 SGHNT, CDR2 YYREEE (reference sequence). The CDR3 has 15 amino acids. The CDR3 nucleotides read TGTGCCAGCAGCTTGTCGACACACATGAACACTGAAGCTTTCTTT. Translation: CASSLSTHMNTEAFF.

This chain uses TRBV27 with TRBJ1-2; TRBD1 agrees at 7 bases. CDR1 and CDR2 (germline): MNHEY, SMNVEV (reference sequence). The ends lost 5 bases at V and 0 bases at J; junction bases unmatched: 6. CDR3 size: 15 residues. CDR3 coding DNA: TGTGCCAGCAGTCCCTGGGACAGCTCTAACTATGGCTACACCTTC. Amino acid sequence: CASSPWDSSNYGYTF.

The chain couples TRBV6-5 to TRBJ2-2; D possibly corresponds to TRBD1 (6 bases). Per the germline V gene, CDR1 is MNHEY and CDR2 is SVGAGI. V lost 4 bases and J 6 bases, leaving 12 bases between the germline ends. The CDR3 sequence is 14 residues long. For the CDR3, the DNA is TGTGCCAGCAGTTCCTTCAGGGGATCCGGGGAGCTGTTTTTT. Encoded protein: CASSSFRGSGELFF.

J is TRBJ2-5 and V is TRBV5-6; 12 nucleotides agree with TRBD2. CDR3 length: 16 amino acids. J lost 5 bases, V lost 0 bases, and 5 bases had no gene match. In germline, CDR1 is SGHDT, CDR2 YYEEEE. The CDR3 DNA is TGTGCCAGCAGCTTGGGATGGACTAGCGGGACTGAGACCCAGTACTTC. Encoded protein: CASSLGWTSGTETQYF.

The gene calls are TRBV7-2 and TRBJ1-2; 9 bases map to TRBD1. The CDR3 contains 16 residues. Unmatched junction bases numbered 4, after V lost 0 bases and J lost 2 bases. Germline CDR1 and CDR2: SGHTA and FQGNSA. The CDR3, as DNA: TGTGCCAGCAGCTTAGCGGGCGGACAGGGGAACTATGGCTACACCTTC. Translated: CASSLAGGQGNYGYTF.

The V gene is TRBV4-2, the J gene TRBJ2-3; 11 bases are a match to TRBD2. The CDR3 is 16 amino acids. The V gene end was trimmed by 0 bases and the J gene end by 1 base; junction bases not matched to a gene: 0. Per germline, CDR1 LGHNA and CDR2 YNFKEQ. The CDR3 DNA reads TGTGCCAGCAGCCAAGAGACTAGCGGGGGCACAGATACGCAGTATTTT. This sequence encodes CASSQETSGGTDTQYF.

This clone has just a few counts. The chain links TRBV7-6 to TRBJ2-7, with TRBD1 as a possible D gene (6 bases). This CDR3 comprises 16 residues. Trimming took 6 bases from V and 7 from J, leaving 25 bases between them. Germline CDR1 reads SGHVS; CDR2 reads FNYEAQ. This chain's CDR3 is CASSPETTLQGGEQYF. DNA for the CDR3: TGTGCCAGCAGTCCCGAAACCACCCTACAGGGTGGGGAGCAGTACTTC.

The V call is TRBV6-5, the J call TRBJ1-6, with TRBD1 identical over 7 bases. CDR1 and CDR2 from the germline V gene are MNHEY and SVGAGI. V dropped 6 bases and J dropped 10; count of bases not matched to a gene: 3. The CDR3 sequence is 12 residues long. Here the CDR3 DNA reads TGTGCCAGCAGCCAGGGGGAATCACCCCTCCACTTT. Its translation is CASSQGESPLHF.

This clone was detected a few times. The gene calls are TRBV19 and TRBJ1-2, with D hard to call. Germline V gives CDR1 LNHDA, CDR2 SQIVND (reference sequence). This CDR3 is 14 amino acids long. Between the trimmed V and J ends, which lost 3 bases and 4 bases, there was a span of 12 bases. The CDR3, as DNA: TGTGCCAGTAGTATTGCTGACACCCTCTATGGCTACACCTTC. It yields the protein CASSIADTLYGYTF.